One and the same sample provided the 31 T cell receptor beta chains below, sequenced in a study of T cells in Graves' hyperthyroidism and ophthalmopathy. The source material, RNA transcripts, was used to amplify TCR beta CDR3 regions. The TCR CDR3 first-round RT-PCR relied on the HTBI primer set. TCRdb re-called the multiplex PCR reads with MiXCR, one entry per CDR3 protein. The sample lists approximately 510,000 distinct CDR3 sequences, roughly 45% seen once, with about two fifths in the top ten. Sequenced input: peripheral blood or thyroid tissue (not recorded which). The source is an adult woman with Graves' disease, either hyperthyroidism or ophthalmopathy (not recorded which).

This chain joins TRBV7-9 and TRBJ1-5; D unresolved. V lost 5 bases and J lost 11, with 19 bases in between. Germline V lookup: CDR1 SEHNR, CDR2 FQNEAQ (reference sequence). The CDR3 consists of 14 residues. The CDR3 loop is CASSIPGRQQTQHF. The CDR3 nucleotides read TGTGCCAGCAGCATCCCCGGTCGTCAACAGACCCAGCATTTT.

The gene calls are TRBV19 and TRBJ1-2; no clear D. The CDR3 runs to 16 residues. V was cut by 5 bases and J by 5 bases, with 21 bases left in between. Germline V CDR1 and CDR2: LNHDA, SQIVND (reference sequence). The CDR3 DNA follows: TGTGCCAGTAGTGCCCCCAAGGAGGACGCCCTATATGGCTACACCTTC. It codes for CASSAPKEDALYGYTF.

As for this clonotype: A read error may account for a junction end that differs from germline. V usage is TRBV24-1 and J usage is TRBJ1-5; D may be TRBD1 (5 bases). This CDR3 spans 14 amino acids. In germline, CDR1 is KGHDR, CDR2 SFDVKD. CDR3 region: CATSDTGSDQPQHF. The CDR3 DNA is TGTGCCACCAGTGACACAGGTAGCGATCAGCCCCAGCATTTT.

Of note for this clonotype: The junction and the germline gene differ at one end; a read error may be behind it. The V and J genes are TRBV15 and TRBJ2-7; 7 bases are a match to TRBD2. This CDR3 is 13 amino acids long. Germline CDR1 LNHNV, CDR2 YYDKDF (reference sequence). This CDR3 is CATSREVGLEQYF. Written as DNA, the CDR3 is TGTGCCACCAGCCGAGAGGTGGGACTAGAGCAGTACTTC.

CDR3 sequence reads: CASSLSSTGRGGAFF. As DNA, the CDR3 is TGTGCCAGCAGCCTATCATCGACAGGGCGAGGGGGGGCTTTCTTT. This rearrangement joins TRBV7-9 to TRBJ1-1; 7 nucleotides agree with TRBD1. V was pared by 5 bases and J by 11 bases, with 17 bases of the junction left unmatched. Germline CDR1 SEHNR, CDR2 FQNEAQ (reference sequence). The CDR3 is 15 residues long.

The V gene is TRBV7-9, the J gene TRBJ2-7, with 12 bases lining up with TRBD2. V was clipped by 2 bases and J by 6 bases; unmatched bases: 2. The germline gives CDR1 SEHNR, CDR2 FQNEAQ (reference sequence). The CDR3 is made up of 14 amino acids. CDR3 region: CASSLLAGGLEQYF. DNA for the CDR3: TGTGCCAGCAGCTTACTAGCGGGAGGGCTCGAGCAGTACTTC.

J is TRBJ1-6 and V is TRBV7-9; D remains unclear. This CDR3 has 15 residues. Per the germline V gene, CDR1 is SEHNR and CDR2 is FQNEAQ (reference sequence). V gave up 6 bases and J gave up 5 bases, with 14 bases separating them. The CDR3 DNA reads TGTGCCAGCAGTGCTCCACCCGGGAATAATTCACCCCTCCACTTT. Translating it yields CASSAPPGNNSPLHF.

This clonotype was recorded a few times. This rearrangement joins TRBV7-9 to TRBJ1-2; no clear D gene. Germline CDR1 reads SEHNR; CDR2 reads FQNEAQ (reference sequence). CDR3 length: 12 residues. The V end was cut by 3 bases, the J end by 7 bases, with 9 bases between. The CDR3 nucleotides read TGTGCCAGCAGCTTTAGGGTAGCTGGCTACACCTTC. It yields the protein CASSFRVAGYTF.

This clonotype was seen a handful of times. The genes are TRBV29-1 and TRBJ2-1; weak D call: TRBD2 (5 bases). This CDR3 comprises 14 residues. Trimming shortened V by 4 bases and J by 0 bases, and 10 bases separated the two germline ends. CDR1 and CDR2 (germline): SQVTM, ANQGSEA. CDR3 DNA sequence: TGCAGCGTTGTAAGGACTCTCTCCTACAATGAGCAGTTCTTC. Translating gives CSVVRTLSYNEQFF.

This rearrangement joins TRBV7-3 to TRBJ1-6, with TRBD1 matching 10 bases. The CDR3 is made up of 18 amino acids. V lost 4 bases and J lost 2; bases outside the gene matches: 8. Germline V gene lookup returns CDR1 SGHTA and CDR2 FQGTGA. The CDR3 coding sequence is TGTGCCAGCAGCTCTAGCGGGGACAGGGGAACCTATAATTCACCCCTCCACTTT. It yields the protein CASSSSGDRGTYNSPLHF.

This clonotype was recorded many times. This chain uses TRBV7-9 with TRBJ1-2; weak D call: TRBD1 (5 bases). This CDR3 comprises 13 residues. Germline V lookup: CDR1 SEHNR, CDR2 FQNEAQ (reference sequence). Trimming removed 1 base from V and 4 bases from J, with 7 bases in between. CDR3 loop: CASSLDTGYGYTF. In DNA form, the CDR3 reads TGTGCCAGCAGCTTAGACACAGGCTATGGCTACACCTTC.

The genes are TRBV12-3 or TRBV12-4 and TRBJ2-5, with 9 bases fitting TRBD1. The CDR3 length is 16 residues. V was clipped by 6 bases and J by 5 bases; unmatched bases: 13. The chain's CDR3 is CASSPGQGNVGETQYF. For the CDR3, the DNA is TGTGCCAGCAGCCCAGGACAGGGGAACGTGGGGGAGACCCAGTACTTC.

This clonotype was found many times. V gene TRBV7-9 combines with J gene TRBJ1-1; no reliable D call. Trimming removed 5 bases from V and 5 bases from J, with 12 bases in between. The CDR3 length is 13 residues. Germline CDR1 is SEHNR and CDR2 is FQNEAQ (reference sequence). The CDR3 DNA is TGTGCCAGCAGCCAAACCGAGGGTACTGAAGCTTTCTTT. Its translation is CASSQTEGTEAFF.

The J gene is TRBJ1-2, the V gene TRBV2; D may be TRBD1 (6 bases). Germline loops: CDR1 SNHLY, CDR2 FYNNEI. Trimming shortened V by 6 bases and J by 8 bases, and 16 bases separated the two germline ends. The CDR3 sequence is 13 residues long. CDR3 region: CASSVVSGDGYTF. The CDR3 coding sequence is TGTGCCAGCAGCGTAGTGTCAGGGGACGGCTACACCTTC. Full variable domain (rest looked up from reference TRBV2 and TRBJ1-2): EPEVTQTPSHQVTQMGQEVILRCVPISNHLYFYWYRQILGQKVEFLVSFYNNEISEKSEIFDDQFSVERPDGSNFTLKIRSTKLEDSAMYFCASSVVSGDGYTFGSGTRLTVV.

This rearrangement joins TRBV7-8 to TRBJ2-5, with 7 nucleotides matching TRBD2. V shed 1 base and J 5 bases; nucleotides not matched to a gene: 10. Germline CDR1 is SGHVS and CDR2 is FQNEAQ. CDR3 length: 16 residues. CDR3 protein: CASSLGPLGGPETQYF. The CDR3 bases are TGTGCCAGCAGCTTAGGTCCATTGGGAGGGCCCGAGACCCAGTACTTC.

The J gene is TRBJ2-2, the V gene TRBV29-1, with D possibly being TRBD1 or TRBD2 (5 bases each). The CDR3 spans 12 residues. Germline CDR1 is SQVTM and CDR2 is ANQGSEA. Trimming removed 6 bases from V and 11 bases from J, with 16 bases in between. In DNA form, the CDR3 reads TGCAGCGTAAGGGCCCAACGGGGCGAGCTGTTTTTT. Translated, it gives CSVRAQRGELFF.

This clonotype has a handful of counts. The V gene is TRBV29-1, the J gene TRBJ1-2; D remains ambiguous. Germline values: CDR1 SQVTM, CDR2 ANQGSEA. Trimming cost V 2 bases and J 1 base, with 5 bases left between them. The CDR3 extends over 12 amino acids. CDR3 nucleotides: TGCAGCGTTGAACAGCTTAACTATGGCTACACCTTC. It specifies CSVEQLNYGYTF. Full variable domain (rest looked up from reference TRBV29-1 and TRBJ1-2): SAVISQKPSRDICQRGTSLTIQCQVDSQVTMMFWYRQQPGQSLTLIATANQGSEATYESGFVIDKFPISRPNLTFSTLTVSNMSPEDSSIYLCSVEQLNYGYTFGSGTRLTVV.

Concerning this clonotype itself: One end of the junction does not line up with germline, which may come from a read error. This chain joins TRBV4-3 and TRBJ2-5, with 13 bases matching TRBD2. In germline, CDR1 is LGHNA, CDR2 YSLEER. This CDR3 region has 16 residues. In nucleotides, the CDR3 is TGCGCCAGCAGCCAAGGGACTAGCGGGAGACAGGGGACCCAGTATTTC. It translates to CASSQGTSGRQGTQYF.

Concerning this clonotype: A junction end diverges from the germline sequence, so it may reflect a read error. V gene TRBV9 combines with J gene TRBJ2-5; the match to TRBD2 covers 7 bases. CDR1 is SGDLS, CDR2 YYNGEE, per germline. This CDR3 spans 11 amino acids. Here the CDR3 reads CASSVDVGGDF. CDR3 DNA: TGTGCCAGCAGCGTAGACGTGGGGGGGGACTTC. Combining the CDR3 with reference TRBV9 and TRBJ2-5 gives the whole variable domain DSGVTQTPKHLITATGQRVTLRCSPRSGDLSVYWYQQSLDQGLQFLIQYYNGEERAKGNILERFSAQQFPDLHSELNLSSLELGDSALYFCASSVDVGGDFGPGTRLLVL.

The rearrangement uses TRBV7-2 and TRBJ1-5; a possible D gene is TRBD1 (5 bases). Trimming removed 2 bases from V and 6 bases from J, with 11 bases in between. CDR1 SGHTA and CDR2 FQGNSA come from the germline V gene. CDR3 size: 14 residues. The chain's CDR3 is CASSLRQWSQPQHF. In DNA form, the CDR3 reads TGTGCCAGCAGCTTAAGACAGTGGTCTCAGCCCCAGCATTTT.

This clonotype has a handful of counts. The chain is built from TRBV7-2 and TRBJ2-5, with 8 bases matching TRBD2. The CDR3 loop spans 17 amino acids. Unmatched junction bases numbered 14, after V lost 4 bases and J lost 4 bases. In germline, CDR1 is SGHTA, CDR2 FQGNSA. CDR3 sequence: CASSSRYTGTRGETQYF. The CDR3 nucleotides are TGTGCCAGCAGCTCTAGATACACCGGGACTAGAGGAGAGACCCAGTACTTC.

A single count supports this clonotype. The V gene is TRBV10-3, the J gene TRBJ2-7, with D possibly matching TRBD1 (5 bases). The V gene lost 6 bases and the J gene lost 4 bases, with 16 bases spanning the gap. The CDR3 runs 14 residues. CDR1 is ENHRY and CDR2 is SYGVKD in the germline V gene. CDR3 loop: CAISDLNQGYEQYF. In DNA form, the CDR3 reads TGTGCCATCAGCGATCTAAATCAGGGTTACGAGCAGTACTTC.

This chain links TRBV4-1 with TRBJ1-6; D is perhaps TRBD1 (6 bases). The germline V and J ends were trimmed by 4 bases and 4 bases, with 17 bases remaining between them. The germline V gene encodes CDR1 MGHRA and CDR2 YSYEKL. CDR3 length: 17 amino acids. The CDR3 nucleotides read TGCGCCAGCAGCCGCGGACAGCTGCTCGGGTATAATTCACCCCTCCACTTT. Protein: CASSRGQLLGYNSPLHF.

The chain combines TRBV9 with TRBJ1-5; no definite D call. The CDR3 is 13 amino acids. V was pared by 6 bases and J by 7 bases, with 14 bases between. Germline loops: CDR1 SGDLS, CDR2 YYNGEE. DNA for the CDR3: TGTGCCAGCACCAACACCGGAGAGCAGCCCCAGCATTTT. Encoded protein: CASTNTGEQPQHF.

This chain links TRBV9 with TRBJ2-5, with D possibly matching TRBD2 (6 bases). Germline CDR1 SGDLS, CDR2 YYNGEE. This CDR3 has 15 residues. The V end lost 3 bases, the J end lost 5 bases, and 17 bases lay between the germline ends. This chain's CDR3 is CASSDPTSVRETQYF. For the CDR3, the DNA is TGTGCCAGCAGCGACCCGACTAGTGTTAGGGAGACCCAGTACTTC.

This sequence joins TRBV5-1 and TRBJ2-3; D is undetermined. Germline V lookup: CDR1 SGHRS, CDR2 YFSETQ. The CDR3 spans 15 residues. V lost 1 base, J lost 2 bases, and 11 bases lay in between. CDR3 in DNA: TGCGCCAGCAGCTTGCGTCGGGTATACACAGATACGCAGTATTTT. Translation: CASSLRRVYTDTQYF.

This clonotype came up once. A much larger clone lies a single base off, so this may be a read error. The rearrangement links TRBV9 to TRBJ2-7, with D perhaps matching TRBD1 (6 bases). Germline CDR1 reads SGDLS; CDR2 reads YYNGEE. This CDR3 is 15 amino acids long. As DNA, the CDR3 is TGTGCCAGCAGCCCTTCCCGGGACACGTCCTACGGGCAGTACTTC. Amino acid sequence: CASSPSRDTSYGQYF. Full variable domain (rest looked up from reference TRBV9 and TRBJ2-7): DSGVTQTPKHLITATGQRVTLRCSPRSGDLSVYWYQQSLDQGLQFLIQYYNGEERAKGNILERFSAQQFPDLHSELNLSSLELGDSALYFCASSPSRDTSYGQYFGPGTRLTVT.

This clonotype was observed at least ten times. The CDR3 bases are TGTGCCAGCAGTTACCCTATTGATTTCAGCGGGTCGAACACCGGGGAGCTGTTTTTT. It is translated as CASSYPIDFSGSNTGELFF. The V call is TRBV6-2 or TRBV6-3, the J call TRBJ2-2, with D perhaps TRBD2 (6 bases). The CDR3 length is 19 residues. Between the trimmed V and J ends, which lost 2 bases and 0 bases, there was a span of 19 bases. Germline V lookup: CDR1 MNHEY, CDR2 SVGEGT.

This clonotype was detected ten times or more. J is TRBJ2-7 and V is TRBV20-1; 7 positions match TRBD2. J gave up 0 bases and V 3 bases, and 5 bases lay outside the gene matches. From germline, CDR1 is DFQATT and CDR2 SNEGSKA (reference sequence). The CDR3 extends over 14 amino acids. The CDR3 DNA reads TGCAGTGCTAGCCCTAGCGGACCCTCCTACGAGCAGTACTTC. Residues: CSASPSGPSYEQYF.

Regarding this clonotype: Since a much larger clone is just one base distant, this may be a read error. In DNA, the CDR3 is TGTGCCAGCAGCCCCAGAAATACAACTGAAGCTTTCTTT. Amino acids: CASSPRNTTEAFF. The rearrangement uses TRBV6-2 or TRBV6-3 and TRBJ1-1; no clear D. The CDR3 runs 13 residues. Germline values: CDR1 MNHEY, CDR2 SVGEGT. The V end was cut by 6 bases, the J end by 5 bases, with 13 bases between.

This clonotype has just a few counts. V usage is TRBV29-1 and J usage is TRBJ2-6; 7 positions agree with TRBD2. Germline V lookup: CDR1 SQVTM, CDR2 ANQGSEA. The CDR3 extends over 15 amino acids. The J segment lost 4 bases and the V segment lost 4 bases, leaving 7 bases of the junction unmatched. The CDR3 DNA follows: TGCAGCGTTGGGGTGCACGGGAGGGGGGCCAACGTCCTGACTTTC. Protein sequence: CSVGVHGRGANVLTF.